The 8 T cell receptor beta chains given below trace back to one sample, sequenced in a study of CD8+ T cells in alopecia areata. Once RNA had been extracted, it was reverse transcribed into cDNA to act as the sequencing template. Data came from immunoSEQ multiplex PCR; TCRdb stores just in-frame clones and leaves some out. The data show roughly 140,000 clones, around 50% seen once. The input for sequencing was CD8+ T cells sorted from blood, taken at week 0. These receptors were obtained from a human donor with alopecia areata.

The chain is built from TRBV19 and TRBJ2-1; D is possibly TRBD1 or TRBD2 (6 bases each). Trimming removed 5 bases from V and 10 bases from J, with 24 bases in between. CDR3 length equals 16 residues. The V gene's germline CDR1 is LNHDA and CDR2 SQIVND (reference sequence). The CDR3 sequence is CASSPFGGSTPEEQFF. The DNA for the CDR3 is TGTGCCAGTAGTCCCTTCGGGGGCTCGACCCCGGAGGAGCAGTTCTTC.

The J gene is TRBJ1-1, the V gene TRBV4-1; 7 bases are shared with TRBD1. V lost 3 bases and J lost 3; bases outside the gene matches: 1. This CDR3 has 13 residues. CDR1 MGHRA and CDR2 YSYEKL come from the germline V gene. CDR3 protein: CASSQGQYTEAFF. The CDR3 DNA follows: TGCGCCAGCAGCCAGGGACAGTACACTGAAGCTTTCTTT.

The chain employs TRBV5-6 and TRBJ2-3, with TRBD1 as a possible D gene (5 bases). Trimming stripped 0 bases from V and 11 bases from J, with 16 bases between. Germline values: CDR1 SGHDT, CDR2 YYEEEE. The CDR3 consists of 14 residues. The CDR3 DNA follows: TGTGCCAGCAGCTTGGCCGGGTCAGGGTTTGAGCAGTATTTT. Its translation is CASSLAGSGFEQYF.

V and J are TRBV15 and TRBJ2-3; the match to TRBD2 covers 7 bases. V lost 1 base, J lost 5 bases, and 6 bases stayed unmatched. CDR1 and CDR2 (germline): LNHNV, YYDKDF (reference sequence). The CDR3 has 15 residues. The CDR3 region is CATSRGEGSRDTQYF. The CDR3 DNA reads TGTGCCACCAGCAGAGGGGAGGGGAGTAGAGATACGCAGTATTTT.

This clone was seen a handful of times. This rearrangement joins TRBV30 to TRBJ2-2, with 11 bases aligning to TRBD2. The CDR3 has 13 amino acids. Germline CDR1 and CDR2: GTSNPN and SVGIG (reference sequence). Here the CDR3 DNA reads TGTGCGACATCCGGACTAGCGGGCGGGGAGCTGTTTTTT. Translation: CATSGLAGGELFF.

The chain links TRBV13 to TRBJ2-7; D unclear. The ends were cut back, 0 bases at V and 3 bases at J, with 9 bases in the middle. The CDR3 has 14 residues. Germline-derived CDR1 and CDR2 are PRHDT and FYEKMQ (reference sequence). The CDR3 spells CASSLGGRVYEQYF. The CDR3, as DNA: TGTGCCAGCAGCTTAGGGGGAAGGGTCTACGAGCAGTACTTC. Variable domain in full (rest from reference TRBV13 and TRBJ2-7): AAGVIQSPRHLIKEKRETATLKCYPIPRHDTVYWYQQGPGQDPQFLISFYEKMQSDKGSIPDRFSAQQFSDYHSELNMSSLELGDSALYFCASSLGGRVYEQYFGPGTRLTVT.

This sequence joins TRBV9 and TRBJ2-3; D is ambiguous. Germline assignment: CDR1 SGDLS and CDR2 YYNGEE. Between the trimmed V and J ends, which lost 1 base and 4 bases, there was a span of 16 bases. This CDR3 comprises 16 residues. This CDR3 reads CASSVKGPQSADTQYF. CDR3 bases: TGTGCCAGCAGCGTAAAGGGTCCCCAGTCAGCAGATACGCAGTATTTT.

The chain recombines TRBV27 with TRBJ2-7; TRBD1 aligns across 8 bases. This CDR3 spans 16 amino acids. The trim removed 5 bases at V and 7 bases at J, leaving 16 bases unmatched. Germline V gene lookup returns CDR1 MNHEY and CDR2 SMNVEV (reference sequence). The CDR3 loop reads CASSLTYATQGEEQYF. The DNA for the CDR3 is TGTGCCAGCAGTCTAACCTATGCTACACAGGGGGAGGAGCAGTACTTC.